This T cell receptor (beta chain) was identified during a study of human T cells and chemical hapten exposure. Time point here: pre-sensitization, week 0. Treatment here: therapeutic diphenylcyclopropenone sensitization with weekly scalp DPC. Total RNA was isolated from whole blood that had not been fractionated. Each CDR3 protein gets one entry after TCRdb re-called the RACE reads with MiXCR. Of under 200,000 distinct CDR3 sequences listed, 25% to 30% are singletons. This sequence originates from a woman aged 25-40 years with alopecia areata. Some clones in this sample may be carry-over from other donors' samples. The input for sequencing was whole blood, taken in connection with sensitization to the hapten diphenylcyclopropenone (DPC).

In DNA form, the CDR3 reads TGTGCCACCAGCAGGGCCTCATCGCGGTATACAGATACGCAGTATTTT. This translates into CATSRASSRYTDTQYF. The chain couples TRBV15 to TRBJ2-3; unclear D gene. The CDR3 spans 16 residues. Germline CDR1 LNHNV, CDR2 YYDKDF (reference sequence). V shed 3 bases and J shed 3 bases, with 16 bases lying between them. The full variable domain, completed using reference TRBV15 and TRBJ2-3, is DAMVIQNPRYQVTQFGKPVTLSCSQTLNHNVMYWYQQKSSQAPKLLFHYYDKDFNNEADTPDNFQSRRPNTSFCFLDIRSPGLGDTAMYLCATSRASSRYTDTQYFGPGTRLTVL.